This entry lists 9 T cell receptor beta chains sequenced from one sample in a study of blood T cells in healthy people across ages. The second PCR ran about 7 to 12 cycles with a sample-barcoded 5' primer and J-beta primers. TCRdb used MiXCR to reprocess the 5' RACE reads, holding one entry per CDR3 protein. The sample has 800,000 or so distinct CDR3 sequences; 62% are singletons. Input material: blood. The source of these receptors is a man aged 25 to 45 in good health.

The chain uses TRBV7-3 and TRBJ1-2, with TRBD1 as a possible D gene (5 bases). V was clipped by 5 bases and J by 3 bases, with 16 bases between them. Germline V gene lookup returns CDR1 SGHTA and CDR2 FQGTGA. This CDR3 has 15 residues. DNA for the CDR3: TGTGCCAGCAGCCTGGGGGGGGGTTCTGACTATGGCTACACCTTC. This codes for CASSLGGGSDYGYTF.

This clonotype was detected many times. This chain joins TRBV6-5 and TRBJ2-3; TRBD2 matches 9 bases. V gave up 9 bases and J gave up 7 bases; unmatched junction bases: 8. Germline assignment: CDR1 MNHEY and CDR2 SVGAGI. This CDR3 contains 13 residues. CDR3 sequence reads: CASAGTSSNTQYF. As DNA, the CDR3 is TGTGCCAGTGCCGGGACTAGCTCCAATACGCAGTATTTT.

This clonotype was observed a few times. The chain employs TRBV4-2 and TRBJ1-2; D unresolved. CDR1 is LGHNA and CDR2 is YNFKEQ in the germline V gene. V was cut by 1 base and J by 7 bases, with 10 bases left in between. The CDR3 is 13 amino acids. As DNA, the CDR3 is TGTGCCAGCAGCCAAGTCAACGAGGGTGGCTACACCTTC. As protein: CASSQVNEGGYTF.

The genes are TRBV29-1 and TRBJ1-3; a possible D gene is TRBD1 (6 bases). The CDR3 extends over 13 amino acids. The V gene lost 3 bases and the J gene lost 4 bases, with 10 bases spanning the gap. Germline values: CDR1 SQVTM, CDR2 ANQGSEA. DNA of the CDR3: TGCAGCGTTGAGTGGGGGCCCGGAAACACCATATATTTT. This sequence encodes CSVEWGPGNTIYF.

This clonotype was observed a handful of times. The chain employs TRBV12-3 or TRBV12-4 and TRBJ1-2; perhaps TRBD1 as D (6 bases). V lost 5 bases to trimming and J lost 8 bases, with 18 bases between them. The CDR3 contains 14 residues. DNA for the CDR3: TGTGCCAGCAGTAGCCGCCTCACAGGGTACGGCTACACCTTC. Encoded protein: CASSSRLTGYGYTF.

At least ten counts were recorded for this clonotype. V gene TRBV29-1 combines with J gene TRBJ2-7; TRBD2 agrees at 7 bases. V was pared by 6 bases and J by 4 bases, with 6 bases of the junction left unmatched. Germline assignment: CDR1 SQVTM and CDR2 ANQGSEA. This CDR3 is 12 amino acids long. CDR3 residues: CSVRGSRYEQYF. For the CDR3, the DNA is TGCAGCGTGCGGGGGTCTAGGTACGAGCAGTACTTC.

As DNA, the CDR3 is TGTGCCAACCCTGCGGCCCAGTACTTC. Its protein is CANPAAQYF. The chain is built from TRBV27 and TRBJ2-7, with D unresolved. The CDR3 runs 9 residues. With 10 bases removed from V and 10 bases from J, the gap between germline ends came to 11 bases. CDR1 MNHEY and CDR2 SMNVEV come from the germline V gene (reference sequence).

This clonotype was found a few times. The CDR3 DNA sequence: TGCAGTGCCACCCCCGGGCAGGGAGCCATCTACGAGCAGTACTTC. This translates into CSATPGQGAIYEQYF. V is TRBV20-1 and J is TRBJ2-7, with D perhaps being TRBD1 or TRBD2 (5 bases each). The germline CDR1 and CDR2 sequences are DFQATT and SNEGSKA (reference sequence). The ends were cut back, 6 bases at V and 3 bases at J, with 21 bases in the middle. The CDR3 consists of 15 residues.

V gene TRBV6-6 combines with J gene TRBJ2-5; 9 positions agree with TRBD2. Germline loops: CDR1 MNHNY, CDR2 SVGAGI (reference sequence). CDR3 length equals 15 residues. Trimming at V came to 6 bases and at J to 2 bases, leaving 7 bases not matched to a gene. The CDR3 protein is CASRRGGAWQETQYF. The CDR3 DNA reads TGTGCCAGCAGGCGCGGGGGGGCCTGGCAAGAGACCCAGTACTTC.